Listed below are T cell receptor beta chains from one sample, sequenced in a study of shared clonotypes between healthy human individuals. The table came from immunoSEQ multiplex PCR; TCRdb's copy has only in-frame clones and leaves some out. The table includes roughly 2.6 million clones, around nine tenths detected once. The specimen sequenced was naive CD4+ T cells sorted from blood. These receptors all come from a young man in good health. The CDR3 runs from the conserved cysteine through the conserved F or W. A D gene is named only where the DNA matches it firmly. Rows may omit the clone size; those that give it use once, few, many or a size class.

>-|TRBJ2-5|TRBD2|TRBV2
TGTGCCAGCAGTGGTAGCGGGGGGGAGACCCAGTACTTC
CASSGSGGETQYF
>-|TRBJ2-5|-|TRBV30
TGTGCCTGGAGTGAGGAAAAGGGACCGCCCCGTGGGGAGACCCAGTACTTC
CAWSEEKGPPRGETQYF
>-|TRBJ1-2|TRBD1|TRBV5-1
TGCGCCAGCAGCCCGACCGACAGGGTGGGTGGCTACACCTTC
CASSPTDRVGGYTF
>-|TRBJ2-7|-|TRBV5-1
TGCGCCACCTCCTTGACAGGAGAAGGCTACGAGCAGTACTTC
CATSLTGEGYEQYF
>-|TRBJ2-7|-|TRBV11-2
TGTGCCAGCAGCTTATCCCGGGGTGAGACCTACGAGCAGTACTTC
CASSLSRGETYEQYF
>-|TRBJ1-6|-|TRBV4-1
TGCGCCAGCAGCCCCCTTGGTTCACCCCTCCACTTT
CASSPLGSPLHF
>-|TRBJ2-7|-|TRBV5-5
TGTGCCAGCAGCTTTAGGGAAGAGCAGTACTTC
CASSFREEQYF
>-|TRBJ2-7|TRBD2|TRBV7-8
TGTGCCAGCAGAATCGGACTAGCGGGGGACTACTACGAGCAGTACTTC
CASRIGLAGDYYEQYF
>-|TRBJ2-7|-|TRBV7-8
TGTGCCAGCAGCTCAGACCGGCCACCCAGCGAGCAGTACTTC
CASSSDRPPSEQYF
>-|TRBJ1-5|-|TRBV19
TGTGCCAGTAGTATGAAAAGACAGTATAGCAATCAGCCCCAGCATTTT
CASSMKRQYSNQPQHF
>-|TRBJ2-4|-|TRBV29-1
TGCAGCGCCTCGGACAGCTTAGCCAAAAACATTCAGTACTTC
CSASDSLAKNIQYF
>-|TRBJ1-5|TRBD1|TRBV5-1
TGCGCCAGCAGCCAAGGACAGGGGGCCACTCAGCCCCAGCATTTT
CASSQGQGATQPQHF
>-|TRBJ2-7|TRBD1|TRBV18
TGTGCCAGCTCCAAGGACAGGGGGTTCTACGAGCAGTACTTC
CASSKDRGFYEQYF
>-|TRBJ2-2|TRBD1|TRBV6-4
TGTGCCAGCAGCCCCGGGACAGGGATGGCCGGGGAGCTGTTTTTT
CASSPGTGMAGELFF
>-|TRBJ2-1|-|TRBV2
TGTGCCACCCGGGAGTTTTCCTACAATGAGCAGTTCTTC
CATREFSYNEQFF
>-|TRBJ1-1|-|TRBV30
TGTGCCTGGAGTGTAACGGGGGCCACTGAAGCTTTCTTT
CAWSVTGATEAFF
>-|TRBJ2-7|TRBD2|TRBV11-2
TGTGCCAGCAGTCCAAGGACTAGCGGGACCGAGCAGTACTTC
CASSPRTSGTEQYF
>few|TRBJ1-6|TRBD1|TRBV6-5
TGTGCCAGCAGTTCCATGGGACAGGGGAGGACACCCCTCCACTTT
CASSSMGQGRTPLHF
>-|TRBJ2-3|-|TRBV29-1
TGCAGCGGTTTAGCGGGCACAGATACGCAGTATTTT
CSGLAGTDTQYF
>-|TRBJ1-2|-|TRBV5-1
TGCGCCAGCAGCGTGACAGATTATGGCTACACCTTC
CASSVTDYGYTF
>once|TRBJ1-1|TRBD1|TRBV30
TGTGCCTGGGGAAAAACAGGGGGACCCTTTATGGTTGAAGCTTTCTTT
CAWGKTGGPFMVEAFF
>-|TRBJ2-7|-|TRBV7-2
TGTGCCAGCAGCTTAAACCCGATCTCCTACGAGCAGTACTTC
CASSLNPISYEQYF
>few|TRBJ1-1|-|TRBV15
TGTGCCACCAGCAGAGGACAGACAAACACTGAAGCTTTCTTT
CATSRGQTNTEAFF
>-|TRBJ1-1|-|TRBV5-1
TGCGCCAGCACCCCCCGAGTAGGGATTAACACTGAAGCTTTCTTT
CASTPRVGINTEAFF
>-|TRBJ2-3|-|TRBV30
TGTGCCTGGGGTCCGGGACAAAGCACAGATACGCAGTATTTT
CAWGPGQSTDTQYF
>-|TRBJ2-3|TRBD2|TRBV11-2
TGTGCCAGCAGCTTAGTTAGCGGGAGTTCCACAGATACGCAGTATTTT
CASSLVSGSSTDTQYF
>-|TRBJ1-2|-|TRBV2
TGTGCCAGCAGTGGGAGGGTGGATGGCTACACCTTC
CASSGRVDGYTF
>-|TRBJ2-2|TRBD1|TRBV5-6
TGTGCCAGCAGCTTGGAGGGACAGACAAACACCGGGGAGCTGTTTTTT
CASSLEGQTNTGELFF
>-|TRBJ1-1|-|TRBV30
TGTGCCTGGAGTGTCCCAGGCATGAACACTGAAGCTTTCTTT
CAWSVPGMNTEAFF
>-|TRBJ2-5|TRBD2|TRBV5-8
TGTGCCAGCAGCTTTAGGACTAGCGGACTCTCAAGGGAGACCCAGTACTTC
CASSFRTSGLSRETQYF
>-|TRBJ2-7|TRBD2|TRBV9
TGTGCCAGCAGCGCAGGACTAGAGACCTACGAGCAGTACTTC
CASSAGLETYEQYF
>-|TRBJ2-3|TRBD1|TRBV7-2
TGTGCCAGCAGCTCCGGGGACAGGGACAGCACAGATACGCAGTATTTT
CASSSGDRDSTDTQYF
>-|TRBJ2-7|-|TRBV28
TGTGCCAGCAGTTTGGGTACCTACGAGCAGTACTTC
CASSLGTYEQYF
>-|TRBJ1-6|TRBD1|TRBV19
TGTGCCAGTAGCCTGGGACAGGAGATCAATTCACCCCTCCACTTT
CASSLGQEINSPLHF